Given below is one T cell receptor beta chain in context. Per the germline V gene, CDR1 is DFQATT and CDR2 is SNEGSKA (reference sequence). The CDR3 is 17 amino acids. After re-calling the 5' RACE reads, TCRdb lists one entry per CDR3 protein, DNA absent. The sample holds 440,000 or so distinct CDR3 sequences. This record comes from a study of T cells expressing NK-cell markers. The TCR sequence derives from a woman between 18 and 75 years old in good health. Sequencing was done on a sample of blood T cells: a sorted CD56 or NKG2C T cell subset, CD4+ or CD8+ T cells, or bulk PBMC T cells (not recorded which). V and J are TRBV20-1 and TRBJ2-1; TCRdb outputs TRBD1, but without DNA this stays unchecked. CDR3 sequence reads: CSARGPRGGTTYNEQFF.